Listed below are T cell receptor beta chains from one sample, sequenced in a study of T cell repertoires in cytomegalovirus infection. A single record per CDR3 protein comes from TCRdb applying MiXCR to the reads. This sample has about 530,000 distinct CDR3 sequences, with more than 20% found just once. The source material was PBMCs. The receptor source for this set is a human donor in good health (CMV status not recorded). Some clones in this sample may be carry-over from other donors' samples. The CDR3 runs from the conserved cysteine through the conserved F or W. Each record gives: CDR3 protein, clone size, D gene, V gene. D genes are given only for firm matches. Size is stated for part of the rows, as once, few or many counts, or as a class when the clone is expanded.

CDR3 protein: CAWRSLNYGYTF; clone size: once; D gene: .; V gene: TRBV30
CDR3 protein: CASSFIWGHEQYF; clone size: .; D gene: .; V gene: TRBV12-3/TRBV12-4
CDR3 protein: CASSLQGSSGNEKLFF; clone size: few; D gene: .; V gene: TRBV7-9
CDR3 protein: CASSLAGQGLSGANVLTF; clone size: many; D gene: TRBD1; V gene: TRBV7-2
CDR3 protein: CSVDRSGAYNEQFF; clone size: .; D gene: .; V gene: TRBV29-1
CDR3 protein: CASSQGTSGSRDTQYF; clone size: .; D gene: TRBD2; V gene: TRBV14
CDR3 protein: CASSSSWGGLGTQYF; clone size: .; D gene: .; V gene: TRBV11-2
CDR3 protein: CASSLQGAREETQYF; clone size: few; D gene: TRBD1; V gene: TRBV7-2
CDR3 protein: CASGSGGVSYNEQFF; clone size: .; D gene: .; V gene: TRBV28
CDR3 protein: CASSQGLAGSSGANVLTF; clone size: few; D gene: TRBD2; V gene: TRBV4-3
CDR3 protein: CASSQGAFSGNTIYF; clone size: .; D gene: .; V gene: TRBV6-1
CDR3 protein: CASSLGNLEQFF; clone size: .; D gene: .; V gene: TRBV7-8
CDR3 protein: CASSAGTGAGANVLTF; clone size: .; D gene: TRBD1; V gene: TRBV6-6
CDR3 protein: CASNQGVGNTEAFF; clone size: .; D gene: TRBD1; V gene: TRBV12-3/TRBV12-4
CDR3 protein: CSARGQSYNEQFF; clone size: .; D gene: .; V gene: TRBV20-1
CDR3 protein: CASSHDRNNSPLHF; clone size: .; D gene: .; V gene: TRBV6-2/TRBV6-3
CDR3 protein: CATSRARRSSYNEQFF; clone size: few; D gene: .; V gene: TRBV15
CDR3 protein: CASSLGPGTGSLGQYF; clone size: .; D gene: TRBD1; V gene: TRBV5-4
CDR3 protein: CASSEQGQSGSVRKFGYTF; clone size: .; D gene: TRBD1; V gene: TRBV6-5
CDR3 protein: CALGGGLPPKNIQYF; clone size: .; D gene: .; V gene: TRBV7-9
CDR3 protein: CASSLRQGPTEAFF; clone size: few; D gene: TRBD1; V gene: TRBV11-3
CDR3 protein: CASSPPPGKLFF; clone size: .; D gene: .; V gene: TRBV19
CDR3 protein: CASSAQRQGADGANVLTF; clone size: few; D gene: TRBD1; V gene: TRBV7-8
CDR3 protein: CASRAWESTYEQYF; clone size: .; D gene: .; V gene: TRBV6-2/TRBV6-3
CDR3 protein: CASSRPGQGIQIGYTF; clone size: .; D gene: TRBD1; V gene: TRBV5-4
CDR3 protein: CASSATSYTQYF; clone size: .; D gene: TRBD2; V gene: TRBV6-1
CDR3 protein: CASSPLVSETQYF; clone size: .; D gene: .; V gene: TRBV19
CDR3 protein: CSARDLRDINEQFF; clone size: few; D gene: .; V gene: TRBV20-1
CDR3 protein: CAISEDEEHNEQFF; clone size: .; D gene: .; V gene: TRBV10-3
CDR3 protein: CASRDWSSSGNTIYF; clone size: few; D gene: .; V gene: TRBV6-2/TRBV6-3
CDR3 protein: CASSPPTGFPSYNEQFF; clone size: .; D gene: .; V gene: TRBV27
CDR3 protein: CASGNSGRPQETQYF; clone size: few; D gene: TRBD2; V gene: TRBV7-2
CDR3 protein: CRARGLAYEQFF; clone size: .; D gene: .; V gene: TRBV20-1
CDR3 protein: CASSLEQGPQETQYF; clone size: .; D gene: .; V gene: TRBV7-4
CDR3 protein: CASSEQKNTGELFF; clone size: few; D gene: .; V gene: TRBV2
CDR3 protein: CASRLTGTGSNEQFF; clone size: .; D gene: TRBD1; V gene: TRBV5-1
CDR3 protein: CASSIGMGDQPQHF; clone size: few; D gene: .; V gene: TRBV19
CDR3 protein: CSASRIGGYPTDTQYF; clone size: few; D gene: TRBD1; V gene: TRBV20-1
CDR3 protein: CASSLNRASYGYTF; clone size: few; D gene: .; V gene: TRBV28
CDR3 protein: CASWVPGQFGTEAFF; clone size: .; D gene: .; V gene: TRBV28
CDR3 protein: CASRGLYEQYF; clone size: few; D gene: .; V gene: TRBV11-1
CDR3 protein: CASSFLITGELFF; clone size: .; D gene: .; V gene: TRBV12-3/TRBV12-4
CDR3 protein: CASSLVTGRLTEAFF; clone size: .; D gene: TRBD1; V gene: TRBV28
CDR3 protein: CAINPGGANEKLFF; clone size: few; D gene: .; V gene: TRBV10-3
CDR3 protein: CASSLSSGISTDTQYF; clone size: few; D gene: TRBD2; V gene: TRBV12-3/TRBV12-4
CDR3 protein: CASSSSSGAGTDTQYF; clone size: few; D gene: TRBD2; V gene: TRBV5-4
CDR3 protein: CASTHSGGGAAHNEQFF; clone size: few; D gene: TRBD2; V gene: TRBV28
CDR3 protein: CASSLDSKQFF; clone size: few; D gene: .; V gene: TRBV5-6
CDR3 protein: CASSHGVVREQFF; clone size: .; D gene: .; V gene: TRBV6-1
CDR3 protein: CSVESLAGAGEQFF; clone size: few; D gene: TRBD2; V gene: TRBV29-1
CDR3 protein: CASSTLPGHGETQYF; clone size: .; D gene: .; V gene: TRBV19
CDR3 protein: CASSLAGGATDTQYF; clone size: many; D gene: .; V gene: TRBV7-2
CDR3 protein: CASRGLAGVGTGELFF; clone size: few; D gene: TRBD2; V gene: TRBV12-3/TRBV12-4
CDR3 protein: CASSLLGGGSPLHF; clone size: many; D gene: .; V gene: TRBV7-8
CDR3 protein: CASSPRQGTVDTQYF; clone size: many; D gene: TRBD1; V gene: TRBV7-3
CDR3 protein: CSARDPEINEQFF; clone size: .; D gene: .; V gene: TRBV20-1
CDR3 protein: CASSRLAGGPVGELFF; clone size: few; D gene: TRBD2; V gene: TRBV12-3/TRBV12-4
CDR3 protein: CASSPSGRAVAQYF; clone size: few; D gene: TRBD2; V gene: TRBV4-3
CDR3 protein: CASSLVPGLAGGKNEQFF; clone size: .; D gene: TRBD2; V gene: TRBV4-1
CDR3 protein: CASSGTGYNQPQHF; clone size: .; D gene: TRBD1; V gene: TRBV28